A selection of T cell receptor beta chains follows, all from one sample in a study of blood T cell repertoires in COVID-19. Sequenced by immunoSEQ multiplex PCR; TCRdb stores in-frame clones only, minus some. The sample contains more than 50,000 clones, around nine tenths of which appear only once. Sequencing input: peripheral blood. The receptors shown here come from a man older than 75 with acute or convalescent COVID-19. The CDR3 runs from the conserved cysteine through the conserved F or W.

v_call	j_call	cdr3_length	cdr3_aa
TRBV20-1	TRBJ1-4	12	CSASVAQEKLFF
TRBV7-2	TRBJ2-7	17	CASSLDSSGVGAYEQYF
TRBV9	TRBJ2-7	15	CASSRTSGGLHEQYF
TRBV11-3	TRBJ1-5	16	CASSSPGGERNQPQHF
TRBV9	TRBJ2-3	16	CASSVVTSRGTDTQYF
TRBV6-2/TRBV6-3	TRBJ2-2	15	CASSYPQEGTGELFF
TRBV5-6	TRBJ1-2	15	CASSLGAQGWSAYTF
TRBV11-2	TRBJ1-2	13	CASSEARFGGYTF
TRBV19	TRBJ2-3	14	CASRTAGSTDTQYF
TRBV11-2	TRBJ2-2	12	CASTGETGELFF
TRBV12-3/TRBV12-4	TRBJ1-1	12	CASSFAGTEAFF
TRBV6-1	TRBJ1-2	14	CASSEALGDYGYTF
TRBV6-4	TRBJ2-1	14	CASSSDRLGNEQFF
TRBV6-5	TRBJ2-1	14	CASSYVGGRNEQFF
TRBV5-4	TRBJ2-5	16	CASSQGLAGGTETQYF
TRBV2	TRBJ2-3	13	CASSNRFSDTQYF
TRBV7-2	TRBJ2-5	17	CASSVGSQRGGPETQYF
TRBV6-2/TRBV6-3	TRBJ2-2	15	CASSGQGPNTGELFF
TRBV30	TRBJ2-7	13	CAWSRTETYEQYF
TRBV2	TRBJ1-1	14	CASSVIHGNTEAFF
TRBV5-1	TRBJ2-5	16	CASSPTPTGGLETQYF
TRBV2	TRBJ1-6	18	CASSEGQGKGSYNSPLHF
TRBV5-1	TRBJ2-1	18	CASSLGAGLRSSYNEQFF
TRBV5-4	TRBJ2-7	13	CASSRGQFYEQYF
TRBV19	TRBJ1-5	15	CASSYGGFGNQPQHF
TRBV4-1	TRBJ1-4	16	CASSQRQGAENEKLFF
TRBV18	TRBJ2-5	17	CASSPSSGGLGQETQYF
TRBV3-1/TRBV3-2	TRBJ2-7	13	CASSQDAVPEQYF
TRBV14	TRBJ1-2	12	CASSPSGWGYTF
TRBV10-3	TRBJ2-5	16	CAISGASGLAQETQYF
TRBV19	TRBJ2-1	14	CASSALAGNNEQFF
TRBV7-9	TRBJ2-5	14	CASSPDRGGETQYF
TRBV7-9	TRBJ1-1	18	CASSLDGRGQAPNTEAFF
TRBV7-6	TRBJ1-3	16	CASSLSLAGSGNTIYF
TRBV2	TRBJ2-3	16	CASSQGDPKGADTQYF
TRBV3-1/TRBV3-2	TRBJ2-1	15	CASSGSGGAYNEQFF